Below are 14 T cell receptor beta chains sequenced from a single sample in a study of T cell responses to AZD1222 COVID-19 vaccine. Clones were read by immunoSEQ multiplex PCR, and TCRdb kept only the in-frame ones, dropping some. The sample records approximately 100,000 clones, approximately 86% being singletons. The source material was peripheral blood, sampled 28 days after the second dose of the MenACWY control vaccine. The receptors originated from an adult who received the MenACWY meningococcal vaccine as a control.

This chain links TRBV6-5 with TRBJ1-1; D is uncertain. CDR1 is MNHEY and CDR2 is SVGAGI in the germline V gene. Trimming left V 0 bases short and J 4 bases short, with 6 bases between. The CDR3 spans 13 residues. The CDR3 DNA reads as TGTGCCAGCAGTTACTCCCAGGCCACTGAAGCTTTCTTT. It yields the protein CASSYSQATEAFF.

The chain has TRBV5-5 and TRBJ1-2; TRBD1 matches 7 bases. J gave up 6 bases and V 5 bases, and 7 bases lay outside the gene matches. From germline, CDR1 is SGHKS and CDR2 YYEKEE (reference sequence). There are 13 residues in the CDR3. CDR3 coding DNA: TGTGCCAGCAGGACAGGGTTACGGGATGGCTACACCTTC. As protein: CASRTGLRDGYTF.

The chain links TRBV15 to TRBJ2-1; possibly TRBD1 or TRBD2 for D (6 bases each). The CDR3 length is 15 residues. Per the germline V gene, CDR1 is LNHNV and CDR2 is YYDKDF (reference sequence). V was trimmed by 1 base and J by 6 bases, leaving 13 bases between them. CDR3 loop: CATSRGYGGGNEQFF. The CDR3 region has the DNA TGTGCCACCAGCAGAGGGTATGGAGGGGGCAATGAGCAGTTCTTC.

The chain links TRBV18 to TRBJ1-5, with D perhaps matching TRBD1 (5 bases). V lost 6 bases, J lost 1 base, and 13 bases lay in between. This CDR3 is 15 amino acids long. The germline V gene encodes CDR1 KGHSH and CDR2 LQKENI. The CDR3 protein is CASSTRGVSNQPQHF. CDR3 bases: TGTGCCAGCTCGACCCGGGGGGTGAGCAATCAGCCCCAGCATTTT.

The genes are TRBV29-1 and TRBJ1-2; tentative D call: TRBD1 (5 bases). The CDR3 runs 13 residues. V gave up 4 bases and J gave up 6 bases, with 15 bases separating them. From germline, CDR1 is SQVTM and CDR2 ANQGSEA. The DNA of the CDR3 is TGCAGCGTTGGGGACCCGGTACGACATGGCTACACCTTC. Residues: CSVGDPVRHGYTF.

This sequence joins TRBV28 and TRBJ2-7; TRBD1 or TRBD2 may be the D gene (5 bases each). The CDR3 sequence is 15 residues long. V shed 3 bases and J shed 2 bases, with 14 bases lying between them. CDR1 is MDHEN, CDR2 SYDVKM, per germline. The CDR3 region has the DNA TGTGCCAGCAGTTTTCGGGGACGACGGGCCTACGAGCAGTACTTC. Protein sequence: CASSFRGRRAYEQYF.

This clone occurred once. This CDR3 is CASSLEDTTYEQYF. DNA of the CDR3: TGCGCCAGCAGCTTGGAGGACACAACCTACGAGCAGTACTTC. The chain couples TRBV5-1 to TRBJ2-7; D is possibly TRBD1 (5 bases). Germline V gives CDR1 SGHRS, CDR2 YFSETQ. The CDR3 length is 14 residues. V was shortened by 0 bases and J by 2 bases, with 9 bases between the two germline ends.

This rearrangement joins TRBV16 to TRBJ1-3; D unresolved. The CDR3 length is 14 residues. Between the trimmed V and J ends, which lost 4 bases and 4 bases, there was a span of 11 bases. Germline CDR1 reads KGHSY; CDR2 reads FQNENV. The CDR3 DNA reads TGTGCCAGCAGCCCTCAAGGGTCGGGAAACACCATATATTTT. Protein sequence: CASSPQGSGNTIYF.

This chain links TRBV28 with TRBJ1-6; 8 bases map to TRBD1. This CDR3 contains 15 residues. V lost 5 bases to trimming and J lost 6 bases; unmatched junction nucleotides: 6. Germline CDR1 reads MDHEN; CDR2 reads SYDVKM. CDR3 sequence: CASSLRGLVNSPLHF. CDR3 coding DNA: TGTGCCAGCAGTCTCAGGGGGCTGGTTAATTCACCCCTCCACTTT. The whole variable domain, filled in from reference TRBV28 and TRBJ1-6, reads DVKVTQSSRYLVKRTGEKVFLECVQDMDHENMFWYRQDPGLGLRLIYFSYDVKMKEKGDIPEGYSVSREKKERFSLILESASTNQTSMYLCASSLRGLVNSPLHFGNGTRLTVT.

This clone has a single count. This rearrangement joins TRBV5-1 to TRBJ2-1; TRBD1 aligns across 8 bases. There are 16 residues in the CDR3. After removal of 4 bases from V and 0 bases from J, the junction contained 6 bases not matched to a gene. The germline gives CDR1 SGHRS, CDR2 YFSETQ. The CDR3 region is CASSSWTGSSYNEQFF. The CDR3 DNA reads TGCGCCAGCAGCAGCTGGACAGGGAGCTCCTACAATGAGCAGTTCTTC.

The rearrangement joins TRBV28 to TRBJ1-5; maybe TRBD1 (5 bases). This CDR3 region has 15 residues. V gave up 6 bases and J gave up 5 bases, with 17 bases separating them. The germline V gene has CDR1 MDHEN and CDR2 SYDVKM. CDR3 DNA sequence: TGTGCCAGCAGGCCCCTCGGGGGTCGCCATCAGCCCCAGCATTTT. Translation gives CASRPLGGRHQPQHF.

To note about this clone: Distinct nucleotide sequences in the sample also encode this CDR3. The CDR3 DNA reads TGCGCCAGCAGCCAAGATTCGCTTTCTGGAAACACCATATATTTT. This sequence encodes CASSQDSLSGNTIYF. V usage is TRBV4-3 and J usage is TRBJ1-3; no reliable D call. Per the germline V gene, CDR1 is LGHNA and CDR2 is YSLEER. Trimming cost V 0 bases and J 1 base, with 7 bases left between them. The CDR3 totals 15 residues.

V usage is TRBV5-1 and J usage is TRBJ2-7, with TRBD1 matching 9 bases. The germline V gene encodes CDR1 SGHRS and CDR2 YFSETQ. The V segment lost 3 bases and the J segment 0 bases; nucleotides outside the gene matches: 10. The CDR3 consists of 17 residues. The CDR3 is CASSSTGTGSTSYEQYF. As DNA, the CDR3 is TGCGCCAGCAGCTCAACCGGGACAGGGTCAACCTCCTACGAGCAGTACTTC.

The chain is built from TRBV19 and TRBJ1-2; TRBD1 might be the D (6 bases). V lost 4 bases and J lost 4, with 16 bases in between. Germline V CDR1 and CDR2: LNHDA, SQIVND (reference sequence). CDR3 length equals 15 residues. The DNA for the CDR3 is TGTGCCAGTAGTACCGCGATACAGGGTAGCTATGGCTACACCTTC. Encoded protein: CASSTAIQGSYGYTF.